This TCR beta chain was obtained from a study of shared clonotypes between healthy human individuals (dated by TCRdb to 2020 to 2021). For context, the study as a whole: The cohort comprised a couple of women and three men aged 18 to 49 years. For each donor, three plates each were used for CD4 naive and CD4 memory, two plates were used for CD8 naive, and one plate was used for CD8 memory. To estimate repertoire size and how much clonotypes are shared between individuals, the study performed deep sequencing of blood TCR repertoires from roughly five healthy adults. To increase sequencing depth and limit assay-specific biases, different laboratories used diverse techniques to prepare libraries and sequence TCR repertoires. Each donor's leukapheresis produced roughly between roughly 0.94 and 9.5 billion PBMCs.

The donors were healthy, HIV-negative adults with no recently reported acute infections or vaccinations. Every donor was a Caucasian adult residing in Nashville, Tennessee, USA. Magnetic negative selection was used to enrich CD4+ T cells, after which naive cells were positively selected on CD45RA and the negative fraction became the memory subset. Blood was obtained by leukapheresis, after which PBMCs were separated by Ficoll-Histopaque density gradient centrifugation and cryopreserved in liquid nitrogen vapor phase. Analytical flow cytometry was used to check the purity and quantity of every magnetically sorted T cell population. Genomic DNA was isolated from each sorted fraction and quantified by UV absorbance on a Nanodrop 2000c. On the study overall, not on this receptor specifically: About 5% of naive CD4, approximately 3.7% of naive CD8, 2.3% of memory CD4, and 0.35% to 0.5% of memory CD8 clonotypes were shared across a few donors. Rarefaction of sorted-subset datasets indicated incomplete sequencing despite the large sequencing depth. Higher generation probabilities were observed for clonotypes shared by all four sorted-subset donors than for non-shared clonotypes. Only blood was sampled, and tissue TCR repertoires likely differ from those in blood. Based on pairwise subsampling, the degree of clonotype sharing among donors was expected to be affected by sequencing depth. The small number of donors limited the genetic and exposure-history diversity represented. Naive subsets generally had larger estimated clonotype richness than memory subsets did.

TCR CDR3 regions were amplified from genomic DNA by multiplex PCR using the deep immunoSEQ assay. Genomic DNA extracted from each cell subset was distributed evenly over all wells of several immunoSEQ 96-well plates, and each plate served as one replicate. For sorted subsets, approximately 0.2 ug of genomic DNA, equivalent to 25,000 to 35,000 T cell genomes, went into each replicate PCR. The purified libraries were quantified using a Qubit 3.0 fluorometer, sized with a Bioanalyzer 2100, and then quantified again using the KAPA Library Quantification kit. Every immunoSEQ 96-well plate was sequenced on a dedicated single-read 150-cycle Illumina NextSeq 550 flow cell. The paper's data handling went like this. Because the immunoSEQ output included only junctional sequences and no quality scores, the filtering could not be the same as the filtering used for full-length reads. To assign V/J genes and CDR3, sequences were annotated against IMGT germline references using PyIR, a Python wrapper for IgBLAST v1.9. Reads with weak V/J assignments (E-value above 1e-6), missing CDR3, stop codons, out-of-frame junctions, or ambiguous translated residues were removed. A V3J clonotype was defined by an identical inferred V gene, J gene, and CDR3 amino acid sequence. Percentage overlap between repertoires was calculated by dividing the number of shared unique clonotypes by the size of the smaller repertoire. Richness of each repertoire was evaluated using RTK rarefaction, the Chao1 estimator, and Recon v2.1 estimates of unobserved clonotypes. Generation probabilities for all TCRbeta clonotypes obtained by the gDNA method from a handful of donors were computed using OLGA. The table comes from immuneACCESS by way of TCRdb, which keeps in-frame sequences with V and J called. Part of the clones is missing from these tables; in studies checked, under half for an unresolved V gene and the rest for unknown reasons. V, J and clone size derive from that table, while D and trimming were established from the DNA sequence. The sample table contains fewer than 1.6 million clones; only one count was recorded for around 98.5% of them. The ten top clones hold roughly 0.35% of the sample.

As regards this clone: Its antigen specificity is not known. Base qualities are missing; no much larger clone stands one base away.

Sequenced: naive CD4+ T cells sorted from blood. The cell subset or site label, read with the paper, signifies: CD45RA+ positively selected. The TCR originated in a man aged 30 to 39 in good health.

At the DNA level, the sequence is TGTGCCAGCAGGGATGGACCGAACTCTGGAAACACCATATATTTT. Translated, this is CASRDGPNSGNTIYF. The rearranged chain carries TRBV6-1 and TRBJ1-3; the D gene lacks a confident call. As encoded in the germline V gene, CDR1 is MNHNS while CDR2 is SASEGT. V gives up 6 bases and J gives up 0 bases, and the segment between their germline ends measures 12 bases. CDR3 length: 15 amino acids, cysteine to phenylalanine. Only the CDR3 portion is preserved as DNA: 45 bases, with reading frame beginning at the first base.